Listed below are T cell receptor beta chains from one sample, sequenced in a study of radiotherapy plus CTLA-4 blockade in lung cancer. The repertoire was sequenced with immunoSEQ multiplex PCR; TCRdb's copy has only in-frame clones and lacks some. This sample has nearly 95,000 clones; about four fifths occur once, and the top ten carry 20% to 30%. The material was peripheral blood, obtained from a patient treated with radiotherapy plus ipilimumab. These receptors all stem from a human donor with non-small cell lung cancer that progressed on radiotherapy plus ipilimumab. Each CDR3 is given with its conserved first and last residue. The order of the fields is V gene, clone size, J gene, D gene, CDR3 DNA, CDR3 protein. A D gene is named only where the DNA matches it firmly. Clone size, where shown, is once, few, many, or a class for clones that have expanded.

TRBV4-1	-	TRBJ2-7	TRBD2	TGCGCCAGCAGCCAAGATCGTGGCGGGAGGGCCTACGAGCAGTACTTC	CASSQDRGGRAYEQYF
TRBV6-6	few	TRBJ1-5	-	TGTGCCAGCAACCCAGGGCAAAGCAATCAGCCCCAGCATTTT	CASNPGQSNQPQHF
TRBV7-3	-	TRBJ1-5	-	TGTGCCAGCAGCTTTAGCCCTAATCAGCCCCAGCATTTT	CASSFSPNQPQHF
TRBV5-5	-	TRBJ2-5	TRBD2	TGTGCCAGCAGCTCCCGGGGACTAGCGAATTTTGAGACCCAGTACTTC	CASSSRGLANFETQYF
TRBV2	-	TRBJ2-5	-	TGCGCAGCTGGGGGACGGACAATGCAAGAGACCCAGTACTTC	CAAGGRTMQETQYF
TRBV6-5	-	TRBJ1-5	-	TGTGCCAGCAGTTTGACACAGGGAAATCAGCCCCAGCATTTT	CASSLTQGNQPQHF
TRBV5-1	-	TRBJ1-5	TRBD1	TGCGCCAGCAGCCAGACAGGGGGTAGACCCCAGCATTTT	CASSQTGGRPQHF
TRBV21-1	-	TRBJ2-1	-	TGTGCCAGCAGCAAAGGGGCGGGTTCCTCCTACAATGAGCAGTTCTTC	CASSKGAGSSYNEQFF
TRBV28	-	TRBJ1-1	-	TGTGCCAGCAACGGCGGGGCGAACACTGAAGCTTTCTTT	CASNGGANTEAFF
TRBV5-6	-	TRBJ2-1	-	TGTGCCAGCAGCTTGACGGTTAGGGAGCAGTTCTTC	CASSLTVREQFF
TRBV9	-	TRBJ1-1	TRBD1	TGTGCCAGCAGCGTAGATCAGGGGGCGACCGAAGCTTTCTTT	CASSVDQGATEAFF
TRBV29-1	-	TRBJ1-1	-	TGCAGCGTTGAAGCGGGGGCAGGCACTGAAGCTTTCTTT	CSVEAGAGTEAFF
TRBV5-1	-	TRBJ2-3	TRBD1	TGCGCCAGCAGCCCAGAGACAGGGGGCGGGTTCGGGGATACGCAGTATTTT	CASSPETGGGFGDTQYF
TRBV18	-	TRBJ2-5	TRBD2	TGTGCCAGCTCACCACAACTAGCGGGGATCCAAGAGACCCAGTACTTC	CASSPQLAGIQETQYF
TRBV13	-	TRBJ2-2	TRBD2	TGTGCCAGCAGCTCCCGGGGTAGCGGGATTTACACCGGGGAGCTGTTTTTT	CASSSRGSGIYTGELFF
TRBV6-1	-	TRBJ2-7	TRBD1	TGTGCCAGCAGACCGGGACAGGGGGCGGACGAGCAGTACTTC	CASRPGQGADEQYF
TRBV5-1	-	TRBJ2-2	TRBD2	TGCGCCAGCAGCTCCCTCCCGCCGACTAGCGGGGTGAACACCGGGGAGCTGTTTTTT	CASSSLPPTSGVNTGELFF
TRBV19	-	TRBJ1-5	-	TGTGCCAGTACCATTGAGGGGGGGTCCCAGCATTTT	CASTIEGGSQHF
TRBV30	-	TRBJ2-2	-	TGTGCCTGGACACACACGAACACCGGGGAGCTGTTTTTT	CAWTHTNTGELFF
TRBV6-1	-	TRBJ1-2	-	TGTGCCAGCAGTAGAACTACAGGGAACTATGGCTACACCTTC	CASSRTTGNYGYTF
TRBV5-4	-	TRBJ1-2	-	TGTGCCAGCAGCAGGACAGACTATGGCTACACCTTC	CASSRTDYGYTF
TRBV7-3	-	TRBJ2-2	-	TGTGCCAGCAGCCCTATGGACAGCACGAACACCGGGGAGCTGTTTTTT	CASSPMDSTNTGELFF
TRBV7-9	-	TRBJ2-7	TRBD2	TGTGCCAGCAGCCTCACTTCGGGGGGCGAGCAGTACTTC	CASSLTSGGEQYF
TRBV5-1	-	TRBJ1-3	-	TGCGCCAGCAGCTTGGATCGGGCTGCTGGAAACACCATATATTTT	CASSLDRAAGNTIYF
TRBV10-1	-	TRBJ2-1	-	TGCGCCAGCAGCCCCGGGGCCGGAAGCTCCTACAATGAGCAGTTCTTC	CASSPGAGSSYNEQFF
TRBV7-8	-	TRBJ2-7	TRBD1	TGTGCCAGCAGCCCATTGAGGCAGGGGGACTACGAGCAGTACTTC	CASSPLRQGDYEQYF
TRBV7-9	-	TRBJ1-4	-	TGTGCCAGCAGCTCACGAGTTGATGAAAAACTGTTTTTT	CASSSRVDEKLFF
TRBV7-8	-	TRBJ2-3	-	TGTGCCAGCAGCCCAGGGGGGGGGCCTACAGATACGCAGTATTTT	CASSPGGGPTDTQYF
TRBV10-1	-	TRBJ2-7	TRBD1	TGCGCCAGCAGTGATCCGGGACAGGGAGTGTACGAGCAGTACTTC	CASSDPGQGVYEQYF
TRBV28	-	TRBJ1-3	-	TGTGCCAGCAGCCCCCTGGACATGACTTACTCTGGAAACACCATATATTTT	CASSPLDMTYSGNTIYF
TRBV6-1	-	TRBJ2-3	-	TGTGCCAGCAGACCCTCGAGCGGAGGCCCAGATACGCAGTATTTT	CASRPSSGGPDTQYF
TRBV11-2	-	TRBJ2-3	-	TGTGCCAGCAGCTTAGACGGCTGGGGTAGAGGGTCTCAGTATTTT	CASSLDGWGRGSQYF
TRBV7-2	-	TRBJ2-1	-	TGTGCCAGCAGCTTAGTGGTGGTCAGGAATGAGCAGTTCTTC	CASSLVVVRNEQFF
TRBV7-3	once	TRBJ2-5	-	TGTGCCAGCAGCCCGGAGGGGCAAGAGACCCAGTACTTC	CASSPEGQETQYF
TRBV2	-	TRBJ2-3	TRBD2	TGTGCCAGCGGGGTGACTAGCGGGAATTCAGATACGCAGTATTTT	CASGVTSGNSDTQYF
TRBV4-2	-	TRBJ1-5	-	TGTGCCAGCAGCCAAGAATTGGGGAATCAGCCCCAGCATTTT	CASSQELGNQPQHF
TRBV27	-	TRBJ1-4	TRBD1	TGTGCCAGCAGTGCTTACAGGGGTGCTAATGAAAAACTGTTTTTT	CASSAYRGANEKLFF
TRBV28	-	TRBJ2-7	TRBD2	TGTGCCAGCAGTTCGAATCCTAGGACTAGCGGGCGCTCCTACGAGCAGTACTTC	CASSSNPRTSGRSYEQYF
TRBV6-6	-	TRBJ1-5	TRBD1	TGTGCCAGCAGTTTGGACAGGGAAAGGAATCAGCCCCAGCATTTT	CASSLDRERNQPQHF
TRBV6-5	-	TRBJ2-2	-	TGTGCCAGCAGGAAACAGGAAGGGGAGCTGTTTTTT	CASRKQEGELFF
TRBV30	-	TRBJ1-3	-	TGTGCCTGGAGTGTTTTCGGGTCTGGAAACACCATATATTTT	CAWSVFGSGNTIYF
TRBV20-1	-	TRBJ1-4	-	TGCAGTGCTATGTATGAAAAACTGTTTTTT	CSAMYEKLFF
TRBV10-2	-	TRBJ2-3	-	TGCGCCAGCAGTGAGTCTGGCGGGGCCAGGTATACGCAGTATTTT	CASSESGGARYTQYF
TRBV28	once	TRBJ2-7	TRBD2	TGTGCCAGCAGAACCTTAGCGGGACTCCCCTACGAGCAGTACTTC	CASRTLAGLPYEQYF
TRBV19	-	TRBJ2-2	TRBD2	TGTGCCAGTACTCTGCGGGAGATGTCCGGGGAGCTGTTTTTT	CASTLREMSGELFF
TRBV6-5	-	TRBJ1-2	TRBD1	TGTGCCAGCAGCGACAGGGGGACTAACTATGGCTACACCTTC	CASSDRGTNYGYTF
TRBV5-1	-	TRBJ1-1	TRBD1	TGCGCCAGCAGCTTGGAGGAAGGGGGCGAAGCTTTCTTT	CASSLEEGGEAFF
TRBV21-1	-	TRBJ2-3	-	TGTGCCAGCAGCAAAGAAAAGGACAGGAGGACAGATACGCAGTATTTT	CASSKEKDRRTDTQYF
TRBV7-9	-	TRBJ1-3	-	TGTGCCAGCAGCTCCAGGGACGGATCGACTGGAAACACCATATATTTT	CASSSRDGSTGNTIYF
TRBV29-1	-	TRBJ1-2	TRBD1	TGCAGCGTTTACCGGGACAGGCTGGATGGCTACACCTTC	CSVYRDRLDGYTF
TRBV11-2	-	TRBJ1-2	-	TGTGCCAGCAGCTTGATCAGGGGCTCCTATGGCTACACCTTC	CASSLIRGSYGYTF
TRBV30	-	TRBJ2-3	-	TGTGCCTGGAGTATAGTCGGGGCAGATACGCAGTATTTT	CAWSIVGADTQYF
TRBV2	-	TRBJ2-3	-	TGTGCCAGCAGGGTAGGGCTTAGCGGAGGATTTAGCACAGATACGCAGTATTTT	CASRVGLSGGFSTDTQYF